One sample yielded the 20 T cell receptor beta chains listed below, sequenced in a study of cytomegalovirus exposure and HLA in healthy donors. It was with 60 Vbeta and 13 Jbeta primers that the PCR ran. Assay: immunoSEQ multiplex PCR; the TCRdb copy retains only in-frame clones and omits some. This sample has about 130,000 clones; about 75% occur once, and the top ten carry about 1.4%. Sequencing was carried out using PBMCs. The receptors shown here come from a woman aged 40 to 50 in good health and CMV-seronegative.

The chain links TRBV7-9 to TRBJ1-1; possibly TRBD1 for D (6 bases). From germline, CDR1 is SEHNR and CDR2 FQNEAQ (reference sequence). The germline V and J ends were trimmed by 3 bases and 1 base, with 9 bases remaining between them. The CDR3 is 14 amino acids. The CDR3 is CASSFNRENTEAFF. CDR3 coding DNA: TGTGCCAGCAGCTTTAACAGGGAGAACACTGAAGCTTTCTTT.

CDR3 in amino acids: CASSYAGANYGYTF. As DNA, the CDR3 is TGTGCCAGCAGTTACGCAGGGGCTAACTATGGCTACACCTTC. The gene calls are TRBV6-5 and TRBJ1-2, with D possibly TRBD1 on 6 matching bases. V was trimmed by 2 bases and J by 0 bases, leaving 7 bases between them. The CDR3 is 14 residues long. CDR1 and CDR2 from the germline V gene are MNHEY and SVGAGI.

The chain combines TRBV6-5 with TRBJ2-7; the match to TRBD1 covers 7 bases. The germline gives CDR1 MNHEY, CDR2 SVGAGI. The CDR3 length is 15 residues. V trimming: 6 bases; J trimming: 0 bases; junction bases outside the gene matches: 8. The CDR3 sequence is CASSPTGANSYEQYF. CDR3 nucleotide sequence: TGTGCCAGCAGCCCCACAGGGGCCAACTCCTACGAGCAGTACTTC.

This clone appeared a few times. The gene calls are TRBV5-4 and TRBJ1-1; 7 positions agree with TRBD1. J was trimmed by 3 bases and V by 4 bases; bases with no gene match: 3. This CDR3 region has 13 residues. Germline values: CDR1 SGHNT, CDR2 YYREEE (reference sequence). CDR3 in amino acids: CASSPGGDTEAFF. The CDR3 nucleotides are TGTGCCAGCAGCCCAGGGGGAGACACTGAAGCTTTCTTT.

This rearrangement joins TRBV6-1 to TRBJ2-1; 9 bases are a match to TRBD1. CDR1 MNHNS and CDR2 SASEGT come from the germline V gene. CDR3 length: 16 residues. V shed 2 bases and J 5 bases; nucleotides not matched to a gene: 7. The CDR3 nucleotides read TGTGCCAGCAGTGAACGCACAGGGGGCTTCAACAATGAGCAGTTCTTC. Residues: CASSERTGGFNNEQFF.

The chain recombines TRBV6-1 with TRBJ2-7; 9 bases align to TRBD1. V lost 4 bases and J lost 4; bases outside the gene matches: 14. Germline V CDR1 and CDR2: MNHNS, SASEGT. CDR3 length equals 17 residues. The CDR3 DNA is TGTGCCAGCAGTGCCCGACAGGGGGGGAATTTAGGGTACGAGCAGTACTTC. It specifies CASSARQGGNLGYEQYF.

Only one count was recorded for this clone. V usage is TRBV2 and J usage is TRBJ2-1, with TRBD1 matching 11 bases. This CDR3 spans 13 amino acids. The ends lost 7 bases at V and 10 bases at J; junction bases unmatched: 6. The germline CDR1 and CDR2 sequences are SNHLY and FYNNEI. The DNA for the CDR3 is TGTGCCAGCACGGGACAGGGGGTGGGGGAGCAGTTCTTC. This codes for CASTGQGVGEQFF.

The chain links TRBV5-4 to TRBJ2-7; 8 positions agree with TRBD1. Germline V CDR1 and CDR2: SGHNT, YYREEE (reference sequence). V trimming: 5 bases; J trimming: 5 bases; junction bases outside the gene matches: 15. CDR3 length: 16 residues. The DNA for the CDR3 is TGTGCCAGCAGTAGGACAGGGCGGATGGGGGATGACGAGCAGTACTTC. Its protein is CASSRTGRMGDDEQYF.

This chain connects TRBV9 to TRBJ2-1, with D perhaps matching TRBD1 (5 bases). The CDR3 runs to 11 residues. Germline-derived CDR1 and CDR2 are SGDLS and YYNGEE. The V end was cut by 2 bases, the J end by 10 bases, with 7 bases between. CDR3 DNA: TGTGCCAGCAGCGTGGACACCGAGCAGTTCTTC. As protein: CASSVDTEQFF.

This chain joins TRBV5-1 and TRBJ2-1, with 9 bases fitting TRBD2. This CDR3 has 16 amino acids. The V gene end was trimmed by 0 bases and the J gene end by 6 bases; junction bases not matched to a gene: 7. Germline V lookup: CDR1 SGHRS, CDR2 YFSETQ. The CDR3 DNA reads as TGCGCCAGCAGCTTGGACTGGCGGGGGGGCCTCAATGAGCAGTTCTTC. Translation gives CASSLDWRGGLNEQFF.

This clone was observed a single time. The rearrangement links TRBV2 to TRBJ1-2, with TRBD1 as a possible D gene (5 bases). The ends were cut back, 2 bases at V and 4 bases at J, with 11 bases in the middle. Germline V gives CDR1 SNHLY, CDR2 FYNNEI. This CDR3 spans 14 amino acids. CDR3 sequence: CASSEYRDFYGYTF. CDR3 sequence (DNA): TGTGCCAGCAGTGAATATCGGGACTTCTATGGCTACACCTTC.

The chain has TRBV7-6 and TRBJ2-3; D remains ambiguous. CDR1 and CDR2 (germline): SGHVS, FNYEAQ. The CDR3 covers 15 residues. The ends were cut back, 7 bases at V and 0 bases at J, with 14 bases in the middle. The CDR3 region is CASTLGPTSTDTQYF. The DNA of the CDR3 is TGTGCCAGCACCCTCGGTCCGACTAGCACAGATACGCAGTATTTT.

CDR3 in DNA: TGTGCCAGCAGTGGGACTAGCGGGGGGGCGAAGTTGGCCAAAAACATTCAGTACTTC. This sequence encodes CASSGTSGGAKLAKNIQYF. The gene calls are TRBV6-1 and TRBJ2-4; TRBD2 matches 15 bases. This CDR3 contains 19 residues. The V and J ends lost 4 bases and 1 base, in that order; junction bases with no gene match: 8. Germline CDR1 and CDR2: MNHNS and SASEGT.

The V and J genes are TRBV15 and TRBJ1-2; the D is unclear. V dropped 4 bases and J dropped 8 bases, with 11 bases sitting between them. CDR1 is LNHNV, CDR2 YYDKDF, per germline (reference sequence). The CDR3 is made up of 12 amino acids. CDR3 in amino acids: CATSTSGRGYTF. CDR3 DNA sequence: TGTGCCACCAGCACATCAGGTAGGGGCTACACCTTC.

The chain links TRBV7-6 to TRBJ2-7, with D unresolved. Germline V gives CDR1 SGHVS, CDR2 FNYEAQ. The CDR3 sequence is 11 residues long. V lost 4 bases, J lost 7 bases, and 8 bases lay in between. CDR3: CASSSLREQYF. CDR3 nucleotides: TGTGCCAGCAGCTCCCTTAGAGAGCAGTACTTC.

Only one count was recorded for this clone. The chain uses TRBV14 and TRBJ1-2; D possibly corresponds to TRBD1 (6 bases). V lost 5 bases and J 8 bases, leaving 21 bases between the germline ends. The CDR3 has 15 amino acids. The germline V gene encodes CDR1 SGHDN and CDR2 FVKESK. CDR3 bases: TGTGCCAGCAGCGCCCGAACAAACAGGGTATACGGCTACACCTTC. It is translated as CASSARTNRVYGYTF.

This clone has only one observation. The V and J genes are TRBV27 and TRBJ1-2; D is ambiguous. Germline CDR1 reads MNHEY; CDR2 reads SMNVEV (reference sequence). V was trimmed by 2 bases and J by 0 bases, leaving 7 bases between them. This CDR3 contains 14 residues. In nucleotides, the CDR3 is TGTGCCAGCAGTTTAGGCCCTCCTAACTATGGCTACACCTTC. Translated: CASSLGPPNYGYTF.

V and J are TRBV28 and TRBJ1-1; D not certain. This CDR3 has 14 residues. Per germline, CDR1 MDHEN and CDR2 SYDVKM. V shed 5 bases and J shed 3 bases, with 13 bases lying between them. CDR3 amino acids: CASSPYDTYTEAFF. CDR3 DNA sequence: TGTGCCAGCAGTCCTTATGACACCTACACTGAAGCTTTCTTT.

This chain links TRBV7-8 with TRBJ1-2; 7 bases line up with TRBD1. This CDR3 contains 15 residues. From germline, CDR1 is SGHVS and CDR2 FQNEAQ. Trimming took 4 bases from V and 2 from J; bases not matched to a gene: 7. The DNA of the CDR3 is TGTGCCAGCAGCTCAATCATCAGGGGGAACTATGGCTACACCTTC. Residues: CASSSIIRGNYGYTF.

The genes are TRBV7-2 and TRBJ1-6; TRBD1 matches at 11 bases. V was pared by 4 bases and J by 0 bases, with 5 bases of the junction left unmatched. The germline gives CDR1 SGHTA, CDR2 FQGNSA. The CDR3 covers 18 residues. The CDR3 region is CASSSRDRGSSYNSPLHF. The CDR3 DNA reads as TGTGCCAGCAGCTCTCGGGACAGGGGGAGCTCCTATAATTCACCCCTCCACTTT.